The table lists the clone carrying this T cell receptor beta chain with many counts. Its antigen remains unidentified. This CDR3 contains 15 residues. Germline CDR1 reads SGHTA; CDR2 reads FQGNSA. Trimming at V came to 5 bases and at J to 2 bases, leaving 6 bases not matched to a gene. This sample was taken from a study of T cell repertoires in cytomegalovirus infection. Broader study findings: The cumulative frequency of public TCR beta families distinguished individuals who carried CMV together with the relevant HLA.

TCRdb analysed the reads with MiXCR anew, one entry per CDR3 protein. Counted here are some 400,000 distinct CDR3 sequences, 15% to 20% occurring once; the ten biggest clones make up 8.5% to 10%. The chain joins TRBV7-2 to TRBJ2-5; 9 bases are shared with TRBD2. The source is a human donor in good health (CMV status not recorded). Some clones in this sample may be carry-over from other donors' samples. Sequencing input: PBMCs. CDR3 amino acids: CASSRSGGTQETQYF. CDR3 nucleotide sequence: TGTGCCAGCAGCCGTAGCGGGGGCACACAAGAGACCCAGTACTTC. The variable domain in full, with the rest retrieved from reference TRBV7-2 and TRBJ2-5, is GAGVSQSPSNKVTEKGKDVELRCDPISGHTALYWYRQSLGQGLEFLIYFQGNSAPDKSGLPSDRFSAERTGGSVSTLTIQRTQQEDSAVYLCASSRSGGTQETQYFGPGTRLLVL.